This is a list of T cell receptor beta chains from one sample in a study of post-analysis software for immune sequencing data. Each CDR3 protein is one row after TCRdb ran MiXCR on the PCR reads. The repertoire holds about 500,000 distinct CDR3 sequences, under 55% seen once, with about an eighth in the top ten. The sequencing input was blood. The receptors derive from a girl aged 5-17 years with multiple sclerosis. The CDR3 runs from the conserved cysteine through the conserved F or W. The D gene is left open where the match is weak. Only part of the rows carry a size: once, few, many, or a class if the clone is expanded.

TRBJ2-3,.,16,.,TRBV7-9,CASSPRGQEKADTQYF,TGTGCCAGCAGCCCACGGGGGCAGGAGAAAGCAGATACGCAGTATTTT
TRBJ2-1,TRBD2,19,.,TRBV6-4,CASSLSGLAGASTYNEQFF,TGTGCCAGCAGCCTCAGTGGGCTAGCGGGAGCCAGTACCTACAATGAGCAGTTCTTC
TRBJ1-4,.,16,few,TRBV4-1,CASSQDRGQLNEKLFF,TGCGCCAGCAGCCAAGATAGGGGCCAGCTAAATGAAAAACTGTTTTTT
TRBJ2-1,.,12,.,TRBV7-3,CASSLMEGEQFF,TGTGCCAGCAGCTTAATGGAAGGGGAGCAGTTCTTC
TRBJ1-6,.,18,few,TRBV20-1,CSARVPGSLSSYNSPLHF,TGCAGTGCTAGAGTCCCCGGGTCCTTGAGCTCCTATAATTCACCCCTCCACTTT
TRBJ2-1,TRBD2,14,.,TRBV5-4,CASGLAGTSGRQFF,TGTGCCAGCGGCTTGGCCGGGACTAGCGGGAGGCAGTTCTTC
TRBJ2-7,.,13,.,TRBV27,CASSLSLGEYQYF,TGTGCCAGCAGTTTATCGTTGGGGGAATATCAGTACTTC
TRBJ2-1,TRBD2,16,.,TRBV7-3,CASSPTGLVSYNEQFF,TGTGCCAGCAGCCCCACCGGACTAGTCTCCTACAATGAGCAGTTCTTC
TRBJ2-4,.,15,.,TRBV21-1,CASSPTGTSKNIQYF,TGTGCCAGCAGCCCGACAGGGACTTCCAAAAACATTCAGTACTTC
TRBJ2-5,TRBD1,16,few,TRBV7-9,CASSGPGTGYQETQYF,TGTGCCAGCAGCGGCCCCGGGACAGGGTACCAAGAGACCCAGTACTTC
TRBJ2-1,TRBD2,15,many,TRBV6-5,CASSYGLAGPHEQFF,TGTGCCAGCAGTTACGGACTAGCGGGTCCCCATGAGCAGTTCTTC
TRBJ2-3,TRBD2,15,few,TRBV29-1,CSVEYLAGVADTQYF,TGCAGCGTTGAATACCTAGCGGGAGTAGCAGATACGCAGTATTTT
TRBJ2-7,TRBD2,17,few,TRBV4-1,CASSSQTVGASGSWQYF,TGCGCCAGCAGCAGCCAAACTGTGGGCGCTAGCGGGAGTTGGCAGTACTTC
TRBJ2-5,TRBD2,15,.,TRBV7-9,CASSLGLAGQETQYF,TGTGCCAGCAGTCTCGGACTAGCGGGTCAAGAGACCCAGTACTTC
TRBJ2-1,TRBD2,14,.,TRBV6-1,CACNPSGRLNEQFF,TGTGCCTGCAACCCTAGCGGGAGGTTGAATGAGCAGTTCTTC
TRBJ2-5,.,14,.,TRBV28,CASSPQGVGETQYF,TGTGCCAGCAGTCCCCAAGGGGTGGGGGAGACCCAGTACTTC
TRBJ2-4,TRBD2,15,few,TRBV12-3/TRBV12-4,CASSFGLAGVDIQYF,TGTGCCAGCAGTTTTGGACTAGCGGGAGTGGACATTCAGTACTTC
TRBJ2-5,.,11,few,TRBV20-1,CSATNLETQYF,TGCAGTGCTACGAACCTAGAGACCCAGTACTTC
TRBJ1-6,TRBD1,17,.,TRBV7-2,CASSYGPPGQVNSPLHF,TGTGCCAGCAGCTATGGGCCGCCGGGACAGGTTAATTCACCCCTCCACTTT
TRBJ2-1,.,15,.,TRBV6-1,CASSGGLARYNEQFF,TGTGCCAGCAGTGGGGGCCTAGCGAGATACAATGAGCAGTTCTTC
TRBJ2-7,.,13,few,TRBV7-9,CASRPFGPYEQYF,TGTGCCAGCAGACCCTTCGGCCCCTACGAGCAGTACTTC
TRBJ2-5,.,14,.,TRBV12-3/TRBV12-4,CASSLASLQETQYF,TGTGCCAGCAGTTTGGCTAGTTTACAAGAGACCCAGTACTTC
TRBJ2-7,TRBD1,15,.,TRBV20-1,CSGVPRDRDPYEQYF,TGCAGTGGGGTCCCCCGGGACAGGGACCCCTACGAGCAGTACTTC
TRBJ1-1,.,16,.,TRBV28,CASSLEARTVNTEAFF,TGTGCCAGCAGTTTAGAAGCCCGGACCGTAAACACTGAAGCTTTCTTT
TRBJ1-2,.,12,many,TRBV20-1,CSALPGPYGYTF,TGCAGTGCCTTACCGGGCCCCTATGGCTACACCTTC
TRBJ2-7,.,8,many,TRBV29-1,CSVYEQYF,TGCAGCGTCTACGAGCAGTACTTC
TRBJ1-1,.,16,.,TRBV11-2,CASSSKVQGWRTEAFF,TGTGCCAGCAGCTCCAAAGTACAAGGGTGGCGGACTGAAGCTTTCTTT
TRBJ2-7,TRBD1,17,few,TRBV6-1,CASSLHLTGTGSYEQYF,TGTGCCAGCAGTCTCCATCTTACCGGGACAGGGTCCTACGAGCAGTACTTC
TRBJ2-3,.,17,once,TRBV3-1,CASSLGLPGLGTDTQYF,TGTGCCAGCAGCCTAGGTCTCCCGGGACTCGGCACAGATACGCAGTATTTT
TRBJ2-1,TRBD1,14,.,TRBV4-1,CASSQDAENRGLFF,TGCGCCAGCAGCCAAGATGCGGAGAACAGGGGGCTGTTCTTC
TRBJ1-1,.,13,.,TRBV7-3,CASSLTQDTEAFF,TGTGCCAGCAGCTTAACTCAGGACACTGAAGCTTTCTTT
TRBJ2-1,.,15,few,TRBV7-2,CASSSGPLSYNEQFF,TGTGCCAGCAGCTCTGGACCCCTCTCCTACAATGAGCAGTTCTTC
TRBJ2-1,TRBD2,15,.,TRBV5-1,CASSKREGHGQEQFF,TGCGCCAGCAGTAAGCGGGAGGGCCATGGTCAAGAGCAGTTCTTC
TRBJ2-1,TRBD2,15,.,TRBV7-9,CASSLPAGLYNEQFF,TGTGCCAGCAGCTTACCAGCGGGGCTTTACAATGAGCAGTTCTTC
TRBJ2-5,TRBD1,16,.,TRBV7-7,CASSLELAGGAETQYF,TGTGCTAGCAGCTTAGAGCTTGCAGGGGGCGCAGAGACCCAGTACTTC
TRBJ1-6,.,18,.,TRBV20-1,CSAEGPGTDSSYNSPLHF,TGCAGTGCTGAGGGACCGGGAACAGATAGCTCCTATAATTCACCCCTCCACTTT
TRBJ2-3,.,11,many,TRBV6-5,CASSDSDTQYF,TGTGCCAGCAGTGATTCAGATACGCAGTATTTT
TRBJ1-5,.,13,few,TRBV10-3,CAISAEINQPQHF,TGTGCCATCAGTGCTGAAATCAATCAGCCCCAGCATTTT
TRBJ2-7,TRBD1,14,few,TRBV27,CASRGTGGYYEQYF,TGTGCCAGCCGCGGGACAGGGGGTTATTACGAGCAGTACTTC
TRBJ2-7,TRBD1,17,few,TRBV2,CASSPPGTGGAGYEQYF,TGTGCCAGCAGTCCACCCGGGACAGGGGGTGCAGGCTACGAGCAGTACTTC
TRBJ1-1,.,15,.,TRBV6-5,CASTLLGDQNTEAFF,TGTGCCAGCACCCTCCTCGGAGACCAGAACACTGAAGCTTTCTTT
TRBJ1-4,.,15,few,TRBV11-2,CASSLEDGLREKLFF,TGTGCCAGCAGCTTAGAGGACGGCCTACGGGAAAAACTGTTTTTT
TRBJ2-7,.,13,many,TRBV27,CASSFSSSYEQYF,TGTGCCAGCAGTTTCTCAAGCTCCTACGAGCAGTACTTC
TRBJ2-3,TRBD2,15,few,TRBV29-1,CSLNIAGAGTDTQYF,TGCAGCCTCAATATAGCGGGAGCAGGCACAGATACGCAGTATTTT
TRBJ2-7,.,16,.,TRBV6-5,CASSYSAGSLSYEQYF,TGTGCCAGCAGTTACTCGGCAGGATCGCTCTCCTACGAGCAGTACTTC
TRBJ2-2,TRBD1,15,once,TRBV7-8,CASSPRTGVTGELFF,TGTGCCAGCAGCCCGCGGACAGGGGTCACCGGGGAGCTGTTTTTT
TRBJ2-5,.,16,.,TRBV4-1,CASSFQLAAIQETQYF,TGCGCCAGCAGTTTCCAGCTGGCGGCAATTCAAGAGACCCAGTACTTC
TRBJ2-5,.,13,.,TRBV11-2,CASSTGRSETQYF,TGTGCCAGCAGCACGGGGCGTAGTGAGACCCAGTACTTC
TRBJ2-3,TRBD1,12,.,TRBV30,CAYWTGRDTQYF,TGTGCCTACTGGACAGGGCGAGATACGCAGTATTTT
TRBJ2-1,.,15,few,TRBV6-6,CASSSPTLVYNEQFF,TGTGCCAGCAGTAGCCCGACACTAGTTTACAATGAGCAGTTCTTC
TRBJ2-5,.,16,.,TRBV6-1,CASSEHLGQNGETQYF,TGTGCCAGCAGTGAACACCTAGGCCAAAATGGGGAGACCCAGTACTTC
TRBJ2-7,.,14,.,TRBV29-1,CSVFVTPNSYEQYF,TGCAGCGTTTTCGTGACACCCAACTCCTACGAGCAGTACTTC
TRBJ1-4,TRBD1,15,.,TRBV5-1,CASSGRGTASEKLFF,TGCGCCAGCAGCGGCCGTGGGACAGCCTCGGAAAAACTGTTTTTT
TRBJ2-4,.,16,.,TRBV7-8,CASSLEAVLAKNIQYF,TGTGCCAGCAGCTTAGAGGCAGTCCTAGCCAAAAACATTCAGTACTTC
TRBJ1-2,.,12,.,TRBV28,CASSQSNYGYTF,TGTGCCAGCAGCCAAAGTAACTATGGCTACACCTTC
TRBJ2-1,TRBD2,14,.,TRBV27,CASGTPGGYNEQFF,TGTGCCAGCGGGACTCCGGGGGGGTACAATGAGCAGTTCTTC
TRBJ2-1,TRBD2,17,.,TRBV28,CASSPWTSGRRINEQFF,TGTGCCAGCAGTCCCTGGACTAGCGGGAGGCGAATCAATGAGCAGTTCTTC
TRBJ2-1,TRBD2,14,.,TRBV7-2,CAIWSREGPNEQFF,TGTGCCATCTGGTCCCGGGAGGGCCCCAATGAGCAGTTCTTC
TRBJ2-1,TRBD1,12,once,TRBV10-3,CAIRTGGNEQFF,TGTGCCATCAGGACAGGGGGCAATGAGCAGTTCTTC
TRBJ2-3,TRBD2,17,few,TRBV10-3,CAISESKLRRETDTQYF,TGTGCCATCAGTGAGTCGAAGCTACGGCGGGAGACAGATACGCAGTATTTT